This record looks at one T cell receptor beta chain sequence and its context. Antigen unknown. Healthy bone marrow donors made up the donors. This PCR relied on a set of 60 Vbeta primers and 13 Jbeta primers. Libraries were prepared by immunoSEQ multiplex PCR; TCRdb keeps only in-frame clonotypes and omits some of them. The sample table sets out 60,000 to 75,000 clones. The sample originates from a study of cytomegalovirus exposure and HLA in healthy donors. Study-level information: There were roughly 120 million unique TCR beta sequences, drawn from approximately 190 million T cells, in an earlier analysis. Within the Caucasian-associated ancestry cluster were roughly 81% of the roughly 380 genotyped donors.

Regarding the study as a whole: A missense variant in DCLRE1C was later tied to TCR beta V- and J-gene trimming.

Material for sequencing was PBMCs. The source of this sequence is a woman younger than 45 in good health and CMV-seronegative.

The DNA for the CDR3 is TGTGCCAGCAGTTTTGGGGGCGAGCAGTTCTTC. Translating it yields CASSFGGEQFF. V and J are TRBV27 and TRBJ2-1, with TRBD1 as a possible D gene (6 bases). Germline loops: CDR1 MNHEY, CDR2 SMNVEV (reference sequence). The CDR3 totals 11 residues. The V gene lost 3 bases and the J gene lost 10 bases, with 7 bases spanning the gap.